These T cell receptor beta chains were read from a single sample in a study of blood T cell repertoires in COVID-19. The protocol was immunoSEQ multiplex PCR, while the TCRdb copy is restricted to in-frame clones and leaves out a portion. The sample includes roughly 200,000 clones, 75% to 90% of them seen just once. What was sequenced was PBMCs or T cells enriched from blood (not recorded which). The receptor source for this set is a man in his forties or fifties who had recovered from COVID-19. Both conserved end residues are part of each CDR3. The D gene is left open where the match is weak. Clone size is given for some rows only: seen once, a few or many times, or a class if the clone is expanded.

D	size	J	V	DNA	CDR3
.	.	TRBJ2-5	TRBV6-5	TGTGCCAGCAGTTACTCGAACAGTCTCCAAGAGACCCAGTACTTC	CASSYSNSLQETQYF
.	.	TRBJ1-4	TRBV12-5	TGTGCTAGTGGGAGGACAACTGAAAAACTGTTTTTT	CASGRTTEKLFF
TRBD2	.	TRBJ2-2	TRBV3-1/TRBV3-2	TGTGCCAGCAGCTACCTGACTAGCACGAACGGGGAGCTGTTTTTT	CASSYLTSTNGELFF
.	.	TRBJ2-3	TRBV19	TGTGCAACATCCCACCCGAGCACAGATACGCAGTATTTT	CATSHPSTDTQYF
.	.	TRBJ1-1	TRBV30	TGTGCCTGGAGTTGGGCCAAGAACACTGAAGCTTTCTTT	CAWSWAKNTEAFF
TRBD2	.	TRBJ2-7	TRBV5-1	TGCGCCAGCAGCTTGGAAGCGGGAGGATCCTACGAGCAGTACTTC	CASSLEAGGSYEQYF
.	.	TRBJ1-2	TRBV4-1	TGCGCCAGCAGCCAAGATGAGTCAGGGGTGCGTGGCTACACCTTC	CASSQDESGVRGYTF
.	.	TRBJ1-3	TRBV19	TGTGCCAGTAGCAGGGTTGAAAACACCATATATTTT	CASSRVENTIYF
TRBD2	.	TRBJ2-1	TRBV30	TGTGCCTGGAGTAAAAGCGGGAGGTACAATGAGCAGTTCTTC	CAWSKSGRYNEQFF
.	few	TRBJ2-3	TRBV27	TGTGCCAGCAGTCTAACCTTCACAGATACGCAGTATTTT	CASSLTFTDTQYF
.	.	TRBJ1-3	TRBV30	TGTGCCTGGAGCCCTGGGAGCTCTGGAAACACCATATATTTT	CAWSPGSSGNTIYF
.	.	TRBJ1-2	TRBV7-6	TGTGCCAGCAGCTTAGGGGGGGATGGCTACACCTTC	CASSLGGDGYTF
.	.	TRBJ1-2	TRBV7-8	TGTGCCAGCAGCTTTATGCTCGGACAGAACTATGGCTACACCTTC	CASSFMLGQNYGYTF
.	.	TRBJ2-5	TRBV30	TGTGCCTGTCGACGGGCGGGGACCCAGTACTTC	CACRRAGTQYF
TRBD1	.	TRBJ1-2	TRBV10-3	TGTGCCATCAGTGAGTCCCGAGGACTTGGACAGGAAGGTACTGGTGGCTACACCTTC	CAISESRGLGQEGTGGYTF
.	.	TRBJ2-5	TRBV14	TGTGCCAGCAGGGGGCGCGAGTCTGAGACCCAGTACTTC	CASRGRESETQYF
.	.	TRBJ1-3	TRBV5-4	TGTGCCAGCAGCTTGGACAGGGCTGGAAACACCATATATTTT	CASSLDRAGNTIYF
TRBD1	.	TRBJ1-3	TRBV7-8	TGTGCCAGCAGCCTTCCCGGGACAGGGGGAAACACCATATATTTT	CASSLPGTGGNTIYF
TRBD1	.	TRBJ1-6	TRBV5-1	TGCGCCAGCAGACCCGGGACAGCCGGAGACCTGAGGTCACCCCTCCACTTT	CASRPGTAGDLRSPLHF
.	.	TRBJ2-7	TRBV25-1	TGTGCCAGCAGTGAAGTTGGAGGGGCTGAGCAGTACTTC	CASSEVGGAEQYF
TRBD1	.	TRBJ2-4	TRBV7-9	TGTGCCAGCAGCTTCGCAACCGGGACAGGGTTAGGAAACATTCAGTACTTC	CASSFATGTGLGNIQYF
.	.	TRBJ2-5	TRBV4-1	TGCGCCAGCAGCCTTCTCGGGTTGGGAGAGACCCAGTACTTC	CASSLLGLGETQYF
.	.	TRBJ1-4	TRBV7-9	TGTGCCAGCAGCTTAGTTGACATGCTTAATGAAAAACTGTTTTTT	CASSLVDMLNEKLFF
.	.	TRBJ1-5	TRBV19	TGTGCCAGTAATAACAGGGAAACTCCCCAGCATTTT	CASNNRETPQHF
.	.	TRBJ2-7	TRBV10-3	TGTGCCATCAGTGGTACGACAGGTTACGGGCAGTACTTC	CAISGTTGYGQYF
TRBD1	.	TRBJ2-7	TRBV19	TGTGCCAGTAGTATGCAATGGACAGGGGGCCAGGAGCAGTACTTC	CASSMQWTGGQEQYF
.	.	TRBJ1-2	TRBV6-5	TGTGCCAGCAGGGGGATGGAGGAGGGCTATGGCTACACCTTC	CASRGMEEGYGYTF
.	.	TRBJ2-5	TRBV7-3	TGTGCCAGCAGCTTAACGCGGGGAGAGGGAGAGACCCAGTACTTC	CASSLTRGEGETQYF
.	.	TRBJ1-1	TRBV14	TGTGCCAGCAGCCTCAGGGGATGGAGCACTGAAGCTTTCTTT	CASSLRGWSTEAFF
TRBD1	once	TRBJ1-3	TRBV5-4	TGTGCCAGCAGCCAGGGGGTAAGCTCTGGAAACACCATATATTTT	CASSQGVSSGNTIYF
TRBD1	.	TRBJ2-1	TRBV5-1	TGCGCCAGCAGCTCACCTCCCCCGGGACAGGGCAATGAGCAGTTCTTC	CASSSPPPGQGNEQFF
.	.	TRBJ2-2	TRBV18	TGTGCCAGCTCACCAAATCAGGAAGGGGTCACCGGGGAGCTGTTTTTT	CASSPNQEGVTGELFF
.	.	TRBJ2-7	TRBV19	TGTGCCAGTAGTATCTACAGTGATAGCTCCTACGAGCAGTACTTC	CASSIYSDSSYEQYF
.	few	TRBJ1-1	TRBV5-8	TGTGCCAGCAGCTTGGAGGGGGGGAGGACTGAAGCTTTCTTT	CASSLEGGRTEAFF
.	once	TRBJ1-5	TRBV5-1	TGCGCCAGCAGCTTGTCAGGACAGCTCAATCAGCCCCAGCATTTT	CASSLSGQLNQPQHF
.	.	TRBJ2-7	TRBV27	TGTGCCAGCAGTTTCGGGGAAAGAGCCTCCTACGAGCAGTACTTC	CASSFGERASYEQYF
TRBD2	.	TRBJ2-1	TRBV27	TGTGCCAGCAGTCCACCTGGTACTAGCGGGGGCCTTAGGAGCTCCTACAATGAGCAGTTCTTC	CASSPPGTSGGLRSSYNEQFF
TRBD1	.	TRBJ1-1	TRBV10-3	TGTGCCATCAGTCCCGGGACAGGGACCACTGAAGCTTTCTTT	CAISPGTGTTEAFF
.	.	TRBJ1-1	TRBV5-1	TGCGCCAGCAGCCCTGGGGGGACTGAAGCTTTCTTT	CASSPGGTEAFF
TRBD1	.	TRBJ1-1	TRBV12-5	TGTGCTAGTGGTCTCGGGACAGACAACACTGAAGCTTTCTTT	CASGLGTDNTEAFF
TRBD1	.	TRBJ1-1	TRBV18	TGTGCCAGCTCACCAGGGACAGGGCGAGTTGACACTGAAGCTTTCTTT	CASSPGTGRVDTEAFF
.	.	TRBJ1-3	TRBV21-1	TGTGCCAGCAGCAACTACAGGTACTCTGGAAACACCATATATTTT	CASSNYRYSGNTIYF
.	.	TRBJ2-7	TRBV2	TGTGCCAGCAGTGAACAACGGGGAACCATTTACGAGCAGTACTTC	CASSEQRGTIYEQYF
.	.	TRBJ1-2	TRBV6-6	TGTGCCAGCAGTTACTCGCGGGGGGCCATCGTCTATGGCTACACCTTC	CASSYSRGAIVYGYTF
.	.	TRBJ2-3	TRBV10-1	TGCGCCAGCAGTGAGTCGACTCGGAATACGCAGTATTTT	CASSESTRNTQYF